This TCR beta chain was captured by sequencing in a study of CD8 T cells in ankylosing spondylitis. Trimming took 6 bases from V and 0 from J; bases not matched to a gene: 11. CDR3 length equals 17 residues. Per the germline V gene, CDR1 is MNHEY and CDR2 is SMNVEV (reference sequence). TCRdb called the 5' RACE reads again in MiXCR, with one record for every CDR3 protein. The table includes a few hundred thousand distinct CDR3 sequences, about 20% detected once. Input material: blood, either unsorted or a sorted T cell fraction (not recorded which). V gene TRBV27 combines with J gene TRBJ2-1; 7 bases fit TRBD1. This clonotype was obtained from a male donor with ankylosing spondylitis or in good health (not recorded which). The CDR3 DNA is TGTGCCAGCAGCTTCTACGGGACAGTTTCCTCCTACAATGAGCAGTTCTTC. It is translated as CASSFYGTVSSYNEQFF.